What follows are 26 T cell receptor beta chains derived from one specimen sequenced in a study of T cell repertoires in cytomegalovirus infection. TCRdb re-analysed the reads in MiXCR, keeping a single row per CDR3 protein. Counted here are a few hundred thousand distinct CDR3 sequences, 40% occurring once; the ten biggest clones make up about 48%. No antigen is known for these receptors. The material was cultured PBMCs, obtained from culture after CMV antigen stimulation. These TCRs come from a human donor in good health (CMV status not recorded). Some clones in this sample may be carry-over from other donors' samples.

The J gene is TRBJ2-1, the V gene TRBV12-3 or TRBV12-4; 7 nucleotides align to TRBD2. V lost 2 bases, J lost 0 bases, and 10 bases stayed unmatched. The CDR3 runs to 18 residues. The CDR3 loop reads CASSLSAGVLSSYNEQFF. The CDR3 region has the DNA TGTGCCAGCAGTTTATCGGCGGGGGTTCTGAGCTCCTACAATGAGCAGTTCTTC.

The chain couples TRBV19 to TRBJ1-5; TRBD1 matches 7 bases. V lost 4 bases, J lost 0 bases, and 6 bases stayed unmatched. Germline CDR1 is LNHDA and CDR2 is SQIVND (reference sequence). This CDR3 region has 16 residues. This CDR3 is CASSTTGLLSNQPQHF. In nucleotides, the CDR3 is TGTGCCAGTAGTACGACAGGGCTCCTTAGCAATCAGCCCCAGCATTTT.

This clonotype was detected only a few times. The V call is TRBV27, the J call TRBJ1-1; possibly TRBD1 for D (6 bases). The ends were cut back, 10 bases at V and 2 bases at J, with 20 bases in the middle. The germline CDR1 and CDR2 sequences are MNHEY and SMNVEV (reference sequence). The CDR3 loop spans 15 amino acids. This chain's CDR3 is CATFPQGGENTEAFF. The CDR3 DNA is TGTGCCACCTTTCCACAGGGCGGAGAAAACACTGAAGCTTTCTTT.

CDR3 residues: CASSLGPQHF. The CDR3 DNA reads TGTGCCAGCAGCTTGGGGCCCCAGCATTTT. The rearrangement links TRBV6-1 to TRBJ1-5, with D unresolved. The V end was cut by 6 bases, the J end by 9 bases, with 6 bases between. The CDR3 is made up of 10 amino acids. Germline V gene sequence: CDR1 MNHNS, CDR2 SASEGT.

In nucleotides, the CDR3 is TGTGCCAGCAGTTACCGACTTCGAGATACGCAGTATTTT. Translating it yields CASSYRLRDTQYF. This chain connects TRBV6-2 or TRBV6-3 to TRBJ2-3, with D hard to call. Germline V gene data show CDR1 as MNHEY and CDR2 as SVGEGT. Trimming took 2 bases from V and 5 from J, leaving 8 bases between them. The CDR3 runs to 13 residues.

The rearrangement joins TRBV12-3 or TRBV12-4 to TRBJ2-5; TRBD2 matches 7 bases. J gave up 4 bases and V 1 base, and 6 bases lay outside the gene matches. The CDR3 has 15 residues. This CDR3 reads CASSLGTSVPETQYF. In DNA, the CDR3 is TGTGCCAGCAGTTTAGGTACTAGCGTTCCAGAGACCCAGTACTTC.

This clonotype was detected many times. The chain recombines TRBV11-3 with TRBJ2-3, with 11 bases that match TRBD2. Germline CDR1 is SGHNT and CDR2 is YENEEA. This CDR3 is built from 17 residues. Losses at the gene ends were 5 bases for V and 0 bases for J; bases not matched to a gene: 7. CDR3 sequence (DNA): TGTGCCAGCAGCCGGACTGGGACTAGCGGTAGCACAGATACGCAGTATTTT. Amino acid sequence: CASSRTGTSGSTDTQYF.

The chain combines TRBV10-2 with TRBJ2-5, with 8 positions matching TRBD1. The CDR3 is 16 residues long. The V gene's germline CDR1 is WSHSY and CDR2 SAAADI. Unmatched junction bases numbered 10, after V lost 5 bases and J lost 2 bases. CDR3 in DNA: TGCGCCAGCAGTAAAGGCAGGGGGCAGGGGCAAGAGACCCAGTACTTC. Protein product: CASSKGRGQGQETQYF.

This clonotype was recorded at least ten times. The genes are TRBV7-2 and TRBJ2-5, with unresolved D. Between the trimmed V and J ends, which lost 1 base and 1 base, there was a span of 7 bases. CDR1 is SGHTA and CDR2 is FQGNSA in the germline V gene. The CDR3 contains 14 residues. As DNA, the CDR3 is TGTGCCAGCAGCTTAGTTATCAGCCAAGAGACCCAGTACTTC. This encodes CASSLVISQETQYF. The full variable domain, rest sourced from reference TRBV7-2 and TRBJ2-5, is GAGVSQSPSNKVTEKGKDVELRCDPISGHTALYWYRQSLGQGLEFLIYFQGNSAPDKSGLPSDRFSAERTGGSVSTLTIQRTQQEDSAVYLCASSLVISQETQYFGPGTRLLVL.

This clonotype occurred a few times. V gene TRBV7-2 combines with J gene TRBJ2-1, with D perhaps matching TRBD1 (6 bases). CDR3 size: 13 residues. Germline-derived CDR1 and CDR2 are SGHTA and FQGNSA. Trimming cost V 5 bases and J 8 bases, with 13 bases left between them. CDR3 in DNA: TGTGCCAGCAGCCAAAACAGGGTACATGAGCAGTTCTTC. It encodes CASSQNRVHEQFF. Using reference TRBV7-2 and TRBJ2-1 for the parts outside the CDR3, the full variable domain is GAGVSQSPSNKVTEKGKDVELRCDPISGHTALYWYRQSLGQGLEFLIYFQGNSAPDKSGLPSDRFSAERTGGSVSTLTIQRTQQEDSAVYLCASSQNRVHEQFFGPGTRLTVL.

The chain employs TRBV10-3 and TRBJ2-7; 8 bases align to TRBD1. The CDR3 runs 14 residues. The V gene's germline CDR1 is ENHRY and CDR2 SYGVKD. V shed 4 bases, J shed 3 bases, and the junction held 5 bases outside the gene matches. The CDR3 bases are TGTGCCATCAGTGGGACCGGGACAGGCTACGAGCAGTACTTC. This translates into CAISGTGTGYEQYF.

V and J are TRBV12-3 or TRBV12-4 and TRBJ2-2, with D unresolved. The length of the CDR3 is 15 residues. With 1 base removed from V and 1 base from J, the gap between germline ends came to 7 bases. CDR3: CASSLGERNTGELFF. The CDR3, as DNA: TGTGCCAGCAGTTTAGGGGAAAGGAACACCGGGGAGCTGTTTTTT.

CDR3 residues: CSALQGAVNQPQHF. CDR3 in DNA: TGCAGTGCACTCCAGGGGGCGGTCAATCAGCCCCAGCATTTT. The chain recombines TRBV20-1 with TRBJ1-5, with 8 positions matching TRBD1. J lost 3 bases, V lost 6 bases, and 7 bases had no gene match. The CDR3 totals 14 residues. Germline-derived CDR1 and CDR2 are DFQATT and SNEGSKA (reference sequence).

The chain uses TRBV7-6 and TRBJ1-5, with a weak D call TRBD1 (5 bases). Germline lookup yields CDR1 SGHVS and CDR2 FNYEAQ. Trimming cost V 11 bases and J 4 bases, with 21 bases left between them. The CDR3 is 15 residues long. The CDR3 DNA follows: TGTGCCCTGCCCTCCACACCAGGGTCTAATCAGCCCCAGCATTTT. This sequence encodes CALPSTPGSNQPQHF.

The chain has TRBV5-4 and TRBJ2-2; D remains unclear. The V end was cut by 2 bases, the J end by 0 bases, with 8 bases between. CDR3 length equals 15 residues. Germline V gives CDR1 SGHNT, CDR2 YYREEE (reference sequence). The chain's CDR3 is CASSFYQANTGELFF. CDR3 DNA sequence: TGTGCCAGCAGCTTCTACCAAGCGAACACCGGGGAGCTGTTTTTT.

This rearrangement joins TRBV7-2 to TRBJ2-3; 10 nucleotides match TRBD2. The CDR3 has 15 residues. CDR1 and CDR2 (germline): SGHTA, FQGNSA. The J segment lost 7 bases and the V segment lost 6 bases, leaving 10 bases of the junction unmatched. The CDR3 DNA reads TGTGCCAGCAGTCCCGGCCCAGCGGGAGGGTATACGCAGTATTTT. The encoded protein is CASSPGPAGGYTQYF.

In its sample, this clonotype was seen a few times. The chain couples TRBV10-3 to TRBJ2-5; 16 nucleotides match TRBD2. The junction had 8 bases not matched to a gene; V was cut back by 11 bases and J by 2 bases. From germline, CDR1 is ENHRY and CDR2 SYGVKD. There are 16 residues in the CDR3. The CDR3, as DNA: TGTGCCTCCCGGGGACTAGCGGGAGGGGAACAAGAGACCCAGTACTTC. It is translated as CASRGLAGGEQETQYF.

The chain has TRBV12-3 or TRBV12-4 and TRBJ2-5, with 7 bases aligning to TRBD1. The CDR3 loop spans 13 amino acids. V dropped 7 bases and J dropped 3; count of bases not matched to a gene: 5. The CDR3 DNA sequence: TGTGCCAGCACCAGGGACAGTGAAGAGACCCAGTACTTC. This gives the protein CASTRDSEETQYF.

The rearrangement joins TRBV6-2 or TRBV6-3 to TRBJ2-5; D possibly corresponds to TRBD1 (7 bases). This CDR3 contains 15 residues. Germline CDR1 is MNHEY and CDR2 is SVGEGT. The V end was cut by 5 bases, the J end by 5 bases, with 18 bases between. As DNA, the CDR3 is TGTGCCAGCAGTAGAACAGGGGCCGGAGGGGAGACCCAGTACTTC. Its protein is CASSRTGAGGETQYF.

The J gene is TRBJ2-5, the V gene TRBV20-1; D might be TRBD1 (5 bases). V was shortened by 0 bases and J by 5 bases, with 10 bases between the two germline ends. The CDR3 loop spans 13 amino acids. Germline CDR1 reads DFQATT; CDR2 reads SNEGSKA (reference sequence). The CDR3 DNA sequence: TGCAGTGCTAGAGACAGGGATCCGGAGACCCAGTACTTC. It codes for CSARDRDPETQYF.

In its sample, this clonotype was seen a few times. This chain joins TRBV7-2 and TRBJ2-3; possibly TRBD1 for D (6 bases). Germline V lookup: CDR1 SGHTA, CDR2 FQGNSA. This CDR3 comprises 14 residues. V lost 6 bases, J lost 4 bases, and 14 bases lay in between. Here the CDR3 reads CASSSNRAPDTQYF. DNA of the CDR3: TGTGCCAGCAGTTCGAACAGGGCCCCAGATACGCAGTATTTT.

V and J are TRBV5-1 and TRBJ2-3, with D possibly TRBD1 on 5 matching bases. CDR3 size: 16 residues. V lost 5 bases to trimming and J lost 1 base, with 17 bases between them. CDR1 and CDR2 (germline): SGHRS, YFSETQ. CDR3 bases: TGCGCCAGCAGGACCTTTGGGGCGGTACGCACAGATACGCAGTATTTT. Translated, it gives CASRTFGAVRTDTQYF.

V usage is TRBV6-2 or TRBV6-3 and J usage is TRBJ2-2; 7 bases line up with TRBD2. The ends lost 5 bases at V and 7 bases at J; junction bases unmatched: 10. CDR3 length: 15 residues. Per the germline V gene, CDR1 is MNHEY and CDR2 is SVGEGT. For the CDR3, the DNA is TGTGCCAGCAGTCCAGAGACTAGCATGGGCGGGGAGCTGTTTTTT. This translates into CASSPETSMGGELFF.

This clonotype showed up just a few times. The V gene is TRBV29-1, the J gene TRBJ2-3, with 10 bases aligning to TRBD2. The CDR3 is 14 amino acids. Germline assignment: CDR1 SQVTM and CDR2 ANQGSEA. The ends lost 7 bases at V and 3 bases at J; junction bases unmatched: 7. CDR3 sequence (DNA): TGCAGCGCCTTGACTAGCGGGCTTACAGATACGCAGTATTTT. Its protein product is CSALTSGLTDTQYF.

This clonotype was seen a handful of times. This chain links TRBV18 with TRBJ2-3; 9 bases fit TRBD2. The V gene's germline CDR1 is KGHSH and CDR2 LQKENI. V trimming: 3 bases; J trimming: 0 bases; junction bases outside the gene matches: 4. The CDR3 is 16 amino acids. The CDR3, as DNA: TGTGCCAGCTCACCCTCAAGCGGGGGGAGCACAGATACGCAGTATTTT. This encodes CASSPSSGGSTDTQYF.

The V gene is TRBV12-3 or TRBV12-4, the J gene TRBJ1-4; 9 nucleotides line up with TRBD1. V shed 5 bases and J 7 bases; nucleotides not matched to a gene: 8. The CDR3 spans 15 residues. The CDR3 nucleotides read TGTGCCAGCAGTAGGGGAGGACAGGGGCGTGAAAAACTGTTTTTT. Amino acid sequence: CASSRGGQGREKLFF.